Listed here are 29 T cell receptor beta chains from one sample, sequenced in a study of blood T cell repertoires in COVID-19. Profiled with immunoSEQ multiplex PCR; TCRdb holds only in-frame clones, not every one. The repertoire includes about 670,000 clones, about 90% of them detected once, and about 0.24% sits in the top ten. The sequenced sample consisted of peripheral blood. The source is a woman aged 18-35 years with acute or convalescent COVID-19.

The chain recombines TRBV13 with TRBJ1-2; the D gene is possibly TRBD1 (5 bases). V dropped 0 bases and J dropped 10 bases, with 15 bases sitting between them. Per germline, CDR1 PRHDT and CDR2 FYEKMQ (reference sequence). This CDR3 is built from 14 residues. CDR3 in amino acids: CASSLGGRGVVYTF. CDR3 DNA sequence: TGTGCCAGCAGCTTAGGTGGTCGGGGGGTCGTCTACACCTTC.

The chain links TRBV6-2 or TRBV6-3 to TRBJ2-2; D not resolved. The length of the CDR3 is 11 residues. Germline CDR1 is MNHEY and CDR2 is SVGEGT. The germline V and J ends were trimmed by 6 bases and 7 bases, with 6 bases remaining between them. The CDR3 sequence is CASSPSGELFF. The CDR3 bases are TGTGCCAGCAGCCCGAGCGGGGAGCTGTTTTTT.

Of note for this clone: This sample also contains other DNA sequences that code for the same CDR3. The chain combines TRBV6-5 with TRBJ1-2, with 8 bases lining up with TRBD1. The ends lost 6 bases at V and 4 bases at J; junction bases unmatched: 7. The CDR3 sequence is 14 residues long. CDR1 is MNHEY, CDR2 SVGAGI, per germline. The CDR3 region is CASRLDRDGYGYTF. The CDR3 nucleotides are TGTGCCAGCAGACTGGACAGGGACGGCTATGGCTACACCTTC.

The rearrangement joins TRBV6-6 to TRBJ1-5; D gene unclear. Trimming shortened V by 2 bases and J by 3 bases, and 11 bases separated the two germline ends. The CDR3 covers 15 residues. CDR1 MNHNY and CDR2 SVGAGI come from the germline V gene (reference sequence). In DNA, the CDR3 is TGTGCCAGCAGTTACGGGTACAGCCCCAATCAGCCCCAGCATTTT. Translating it yields CASSYGYSPNQPQHF.

The chain couples TRBV30 to TRBJ2-7; D perhaps matches TRBD1 (6 bases). Looked up from germline, CDR1 is GTSNPN and CDR2 is SVGIG (reference sequence). V shed 4 bases and J shed 5 bases, with 18 bases lying between them. The CDR3 consists of 14 residues. The DNA of the CDR3 is TGTGCCTGGATCCCTTTCAGGGGCCTGGACGAGCAGTACTTC. Its translation is CAWIPFRGLDEQYF.

This clone was detected only once. The CDR3 loop reads CASSPAGGPYNEQFF. DNA of the CDR3: TGTGCCAGCAGCCCAGCGGGGGGGCCTTACAATGAGCAGTTCTTC. The V gene is TRBV7-6, the J gene TRBJ2-1; 10 nucleotides line up with TRBD2. CDR3 length equals 15 residues. J was trimmed by 4 bases and V by 5 bases; bases with no gene match: 5. Germline lookup yields CDR1 SGHVS and CDR2 FNYEAQ.

The J gene is TRBJ1-2, the V gene TRBV12-3 or TRBV12-4; D remains unclear. The CDR3 covers 13 residues. The V end lost 6 bases, the J end lost 5 bases, and 13 bases lay between the germline ends. The CDR3 is CASRAAGAYGYTF. In nucleotides, the CDR3 is TGTGCCAGCAGGGCCGCGGGAGCTTATGGCTACACCTTC.

Only one count was recorded for this clone. The V gene is TRBV7-2, the J gene TRBJ1-5; the D gene is possibly TRBD1 (6 bases). The CDR3 sequence is 15 residues long. Looked up from germline, CDR1 is SGHTA and CDR2 is FQGNSA. V was cut by 4 bases and J by 1 base, with 11 bases left in between. The CDR3 bases are TGTGCCAGCAGCTCGAGACAGGCGAGCAATCAGCCCCAGCATTTT. Translating gives CASSSRQASNQPQHF.

The CDR3 region has the DNA TGTGCCAGCACCAAGGGAGGGGGGACAACGACTGATGAGCAGTTCTTC. It is translated as CASTKGGGTTTDEQFF. The chain couples TRBV9 to TRBJ2-1; D is perhaps TRBD2 (7 bases). With 6 bases removed from V and 8 bases from J, the gap between germline ends came to 24 bases. The germline gives CDR1 SGDLS, CDR2 YYNGEE. The CDR3 length is 16 residues.

This chain links TRBV19 with TRBJ1-1; 9 positions agree with TRBD1. This CDR3 spans 15 amino acids. Trimming removed 5 bases from V and 2 bases from J; junction bases left unmatched: 6. Germline CDR1 and CDR2: LNHDA and SQIVND (reference sequence). The CDR3 sequence is CASSRWDRDNTEAFF. The CDR3 DNA sequence: TGTGCCAGTAGTCGATGGGACAGGGACAACACTGAAGCTTTCTTT.

The chain's CDR3 is CASSLAPTIYNSPLHF. CDR3 DNA sequence: TGTGCCAGCAGTTTAGCCCCGACAATTTATAATTCACCCCTCCACTTT. The J gene is TRBJ1-6, the V gene TRBV27; D ambiguous. CDR1 is MNHEY and CDR2 is SMNVEV in the germline V gene (reference sequence). Between the trimmed V and J ends, which lost 2 bases and 4 bases, there was a span of 12 bases. The CDR3 spans 16 residues.

V usage is TRBV6-6 and J usage is TRBJ1-2, with no clear D. The V and J ends lost 6 bases and 2 bases respectively, with 7 bases between them. Germline V gene sequence: CDR1 MNHNY, CDR2 SVGAGI (reference sequence). CDR3 length: 12 residues. The CDR3, as DNA: TGTGCCAGCAGGGAGCCCAACTATGGCTACACCTTC. Translation: CASREPNYGYTF.

V usage is TRBV3-1 (or the pseudogene TRBV3-2) and J usage is TRBJ2-1; D might be TRBD2 (6 bases). V lost 4 bases to trimming and J lost 9 bases, with 16 bases between them. CDR3 length: 14 amino acids. Per the germline V gene, CDR1 is LGHDT and CDR2 is YNNKEL (reference sequence). CDR3 DNA: TGTGCCAGCAGCCGCGGGACCCTGGGCACTGAGCAGTTCTTC. Amino acids: CASSRGTLGTEQFF.

With respect to this clone: Other DNA variants within this sample encode the same CDR3. The rearrangement uses TRBV30 and TRBJ1-2, with D possibly TRBD1 on 6 matching bases. Trimming pared 0 bases from V and 4 bases from J, leaving 9 bases between. CDR3 length: 13 amino acids. In germline, CDR1 is GTSNPN, CDR2 SVGIG (reference sequence). The CDR3 loop reads CAWSVGRGYGYTF. The CDR3 DNA sequence: TGTGCCTGGAGTGTAGGCAGGGGCTATGGCTACACCTTC.

The chain carries TRBV5-4 and TRBJ2-7, with a tentative D call TRBD2 (7 bases). Germline V gene data show CDR1 as SGHNT and CDR2 as YYREEE (reference sequence). The CDR3 is 16 residues long. The V end lost 0 bases, the J end lost 7 bases, and 20 bases lay between the germline ends. The CDR3 nucleotides are TGTGCCAGCAGCTTGGGCGTTAGGGGGGGCGCGGGAGAGCAGTACTTC. Residues: CASSLGVRGGAGEQYF.

The J gene is TRBJ2-4, the V gene TRBV27, with 8 bases identical to TRBD1. Germline-derived CDR1 and CDR2 are MNHEY and SMNVEV (reference sequence). The CDR3 runs 17 residues. Germline trimming cut 2 bases from V and 1 base from J; bases unmatched to any gene: 7. The CDR3 nucleotides are TGTGCCAGCAGTTTACAGGGGGCGAATGGGGCCAAAAACATTCAGTACTTC. Its translation: CASSLQGANGAKNIQYF.

This clone was counted a single time. This rearrangement joins TRBV18 to TRBJ1-2, with 9 bases fitting TRBD1. This CDR3 comprises 13 residues. Germline-derived CDR1 and CDR2 are KGHSH and LQKENI. The J segment lost 6 bases and the V segment lost 6 bases, leaving 5 bases of the junction unmatched. The CDR3 DNA reads as TGTGCCAGCTCCCCCGACAGGGGGAATGGCTACACCTTC. It yields the protein CASSPDRGNGYTF.

The chain joins TRBV2 to TRBJ2-6; 10 bases line up with TRBD1. This CDR3 is 20 amino acids long. Germline lookup yields CDR1 SNHLY and CDR2 FYNNEI. The V and J ends lost 1 base and 1 base, in that order; junction bases with no gene match: 10. The DNA of the CDR3 is TGTGCCAGCAGTGAAGTAATAGGACAGGGGGGGTTTTCTGGGGCCAACGTCCTGACTTTC. It is translated as CASSEVIGQGGFSGANVLTF.

The chain has TRBV4-3 and TRBJ1-1, with 12 positions matching TRBD1. The germline CDR1 and CDR2 sequences are LGHNA and YSLEER. This CDR3 spans 16 amino acids. Unmatched junction bases numbered 4, after V lost 4 bases and J lost 1 base. The CDR3 sequence: CASSRGTGGRNTEAFF. For the CDR3, the DNA is TGCGCCAGCAGCCGGGGGACAGGGGGCCGGAACACTGAAGCTTTCTTT.

The rearrangement uses TRBV5-1 and TRBJ1-1; tentatively, D is TRBD1 (6 bases). Germline V gene lookup returns CDR1 SGHRS and CDR2 YFSETQ. The CDR3 runs 16 residues. Trimming removed 2 bases from V and 1 base from J, with 15 bases in between. DNA for the CDR3: TGCGCCAGCAGCTTTTCTACAGGGTTTAGGAACACTGAAGCTTTCTTT. Translation: CASSFSTGFRNTEAFF. Drawing the rest from reference TRBV5-1 and TRBJ1-1, the complete variable domain is KAGVTQTPRYLIKTRGQQVTLSCSPISGHRSVSWYQQTPGQGLQFLFEYFSETQRNKGNFPGRFSGRQFSNSRSEMNVSTLELGDSALYLCASSFSTGFRNTEAFFGQGTRLTVV.

The gene calls are TRBV7-9 and TRBJ2-7; possibly TRBD1 for D (5 bases). Germline V CDR1 and CDR2: SEHNR, FQNEAQ (reference sequence). The CDR3 covers 14 residues. Trimming cost V 2 bases and J 3 bases, with 11 bases left between them. CDR3 coding DNA: TGTGCCAGCAGCTTATCGGCAGGGTTCTACGAGCAGTACTTC. This gives the protein CASSLSAGFYEQYF.

V gene TRBV7-2 combines with J gene TRBJ1-5, with 8 bases lining up with TRBD1. The CDR3 is 15 amino acids. Germline trimming cut 6 bases from V and 0 bases from J; bases unmatched to any gene: 4. The germline CDR1 and CDR2 sequences are SGHTA and FQGNSA. The CDR3 DNA is TGTGCCAGCAGTCAGGGGGCGGTTAGCAATCAGCCCCAGCATTTT. This encodes CASSQGAVSNQPQHF.

The chain recombines TRBV2 with TRBJ1-2, with D uncertain. The CDR3 length is 11 residues. CDR1 is SNHLY and CDR2 is FYNNEI in the germline V gene. V lost 8 bases to trimming and J lost 0 bases, with 4 bases between them. CDR3 bases: TGTGCCAGCGTAACTAACTATGGCTACACCTTC. It specifies CASVTNYGYTF. The entire variable domain, with the rest obtained from reference TRBV2 and TRBJ1-2, is as follows: EPEVTQTPSHQVTQMGQEVILRCVPISNHLYFYWYRQILGQKVEFLVSFYNNEISEKSEIFDDQFSVERPDGSNFTLKIRSTKLEDSAMYFCASVTNYGYTFGSGTRLTVV.

The chain joins TRBV9 to TRBJ1-6, with 8 bases aligning to TRBD1. Germline CDR1 is SGDLS and CDR2 is YYNGEE. CDR3 size: 14 residues. V trimming: 1 base; J trimming: 6 bases; junction bases outside the gene matches: 0. The CDR3 nucleotides are TGTGCCAGCAGCGTACAGGGGGCTAATTCACCCCTCCACTTT. Translation: CASSVQGANSPLHF.

The rearrangement links TRBV7-6 to TRBJ2-7; TRBD2 matches at 9 bases. CDR1 and CDR2 (germline): SGHVS, FNYEAQ. The CDR3 contains 16 residues. V lost 7 bases, J lost 1 base, and 11 bases stayed unmatched. This CDR3 reads CASIREAGGPSYEQYF. CDR3 DNA sequence: TGTGCCAGCATCCGAGAGGCGGGGGGGCCTTCCTACGAGCAGTACTTC. The variable domain in full, completed from reference TRBV7-6 and TRBJ2-7, reads GAGVSQSPRYKVTKRGQDVALRCDPISGHVSLYWYRQALGQGPEFLTYFNYEAQQDKSGLPNDRFSAERPEGSISTLTIQRTEQRDSAMYRCASIREAGGPSYEQYFGPGTRLTVT.

The rearrangement joins TRBV24-1 to TRBJ2-7, with TRBD1 matching over 7 bases. V shed 0 bases and J 7 bases; nucleotides not matched to a gene: 2. There are 13 residues in the CDR3. Germline-derived CDR1 and CDR2 are KGHDR and SFDVKD. CDR3 coding DNA: TGTGCCACCAGTGATTTGACGACAGGGGAGCAGTACTTC. This sequence encodes CATSDLTTGEQYF.

This chain links TRBV11-2 with TRBJ1-3; D remains unclear. Germline V gene data show CDR1 as SGHAT and CDR2 as FQNNGV. The CDR3 covers 14 residues. The ends were cut back, 4 bases at V and 1 base at J, with 8 bases in the middle. The CDR3 DNA sequence: TGTGCCAGCAGCTCCCCCCGTTCTGGAAACACCATATATTTT. Protein product: CASSSPRSGNTIYF.

The count of this clone is one. The V gene is TRBV19, the J gene TRBJ1-2; D call uncertain. Trimming left V 7 bases short and J 2 bases short, with 14 bases between. Looked up from germline, CDR1 is LNHDA and CDR2 is SQIVND (reference sequence). This CDR3 has 14 amino acids. The CDR3 DNA reads as TGTGCCAGTACCGGAGGGTATAGAAACTATGGCTACACCTTC. Translated: CASTGGYRNYGYTF.

V is TRBV5-4 and J is TRBJ1-3, with 9 positions matching TRBD1. The CDR3 length is 17 residues. From germline, CDR1 is SGHNT and CDR2 YYREEE (reference sequence). J lost 3 bases, V lost 5 bases, and 12 bases had no gene match. This chain's CDR3 is CASRHVQGAKDGNTIYF. CDR3 coding DNA: TGTGCCAGCAGACATGTACAGGGGGCGAAGGATGGAAACACCATATATTTT. The full variable domain, with the rest looked up from reference TRBV5-4 and TRBJ1-3, is ETGVTQSPTHLIKTRGQQVTLRCSSQSGHNTVSWYQQALGQGPQFIFQYYREEENGRGNFPPRFSGLQFPNYSSELNVNALELDDSALYLCASRHVQGAKDGNTIYFGEGSWLTVV.